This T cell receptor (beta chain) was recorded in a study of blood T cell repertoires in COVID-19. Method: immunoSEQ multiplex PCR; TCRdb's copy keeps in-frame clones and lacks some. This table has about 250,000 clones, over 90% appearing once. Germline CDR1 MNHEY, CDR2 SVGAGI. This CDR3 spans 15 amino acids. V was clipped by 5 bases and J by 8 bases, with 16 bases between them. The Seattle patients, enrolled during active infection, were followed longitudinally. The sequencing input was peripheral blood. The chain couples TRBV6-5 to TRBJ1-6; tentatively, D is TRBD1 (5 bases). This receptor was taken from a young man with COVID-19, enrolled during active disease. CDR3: CASSPSSGLHSPLHF. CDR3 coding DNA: TGTGCCAGCAGTCCCTCTTCAGGGCTTCATTCACCCCTCCACTTT.